These T cell receptor beta chains were read from a single sample in a study of T cell repertoires in cytomegalovirus infection. TCRdb re-called the reads through MiXCR, storing one row per CDR3 protein. This sample has around 350,000 distinct CDR3 sequences; roughly 20% occur once, and the top ten carry 8.5% to 10%. The sequencing sample was made of PBMCs. These receptors all stem from a human donor in good health (CMV status not recorded). Some clones in this sample may be carry-over from other donors' samples. Both conserved end residues are part of each CDR3.

J: TRBJ2-5
V: TRBV29-1
CDR3: CSVSGLGGETQYF

J: TRBJ2-1
V: TRBV27
CDR3: CASSTGGPGNEQFF

J: TRBJ2-7
V: TRBV20-1
CDR3: CSACPGQGLYEQYF

J: TRBJ1-4
V: TRBV20-1
CDR3: CSARTPGLTNEKLFF

J: TRBJ1-3
V: TRBV27
CDR3: CASSWDSGNTIYF

J: TRBJ2-4
V: TRBV19
CDR3: CASTSGGGNIQYF

J: TRBJ1-6
V: TRBV7-8
CDR3: CASSDVILNSPLHF

J: TRBJ1-2
V: TRBV7-2
CDR3: CASRQHQGANYGYTF

J: TRBJ2-7
V: TRBV20-1
CDR3: CSAGTVAGYEQYF

J: TRBJ2-5
V: TRBV27
CDR3: CASNKRGGRETQYF

J: TRBJ2-5
V: TRBV7-2
CDR3: CASSGSQGRLQETQYF

J: TRBJ1-4
V: TRBV12-3/TRBV12-4
CDR3: CASRHLQGRGVEKLFF

J: TRBJ2-7
V: TRBV20-1
CDR3: CSATDAGGDEQYF

J: TRBJ2-3
V: TRBV12-3/TRBV12-4
CDR3: CASTARRGTDTQYF

J: TRBJ2-3
V: TRBV28
CDR3: CASSSGLAGAIITDTQYF

J: TRBJ2-1
V: TRBV2
CDR3: CASKVIAGGFEQFF

J: TRBJ2-1
V: TRBV7-2
CDR3: CASSSGGGDNEQFF

J: TRBJ2-3
V: TRBV6-5
CDR3: CASRRGDTQYF

J: TRBJ2-5
V: TRBV11-2
CDR3: CASSQGDARGTQYF

J: TRBJ2-1
V: TRBV12-3/TRBV12-4
CDR3: CASSSRLAGGPDEQFF

J: TRBJ1-5
V: TRBV20-1
CDR3: CSARPRDRYDNQPQHF

J: TRBJ1-2
V: TRBV6-5
CDR3: CASSQDRQADIYGYTF

J: TRBJ2-1
V: TRBV5-4
CDR3: CASTERQANEQFF

J: TRBJ2-1
V: TRBV7-8
CDR3: CASLRSLTGTSGRNEQFF

J: TRBJ1-1
V: TRBV11-1
CDR3: CASSGRTDNTEAFF

J: TRBJ2-3
V: TRBV11-3
CDR3: CASSLEFATDTQYF

J: TRBJ2-3
V: TRBV7-2
CDR3: CASNPGAGAPDTQYF

J: TRBJ1-2
V: TRBV2
CDR3: CASSEEARYGYTF

J: TRBJ1-3
V: TRBV5-1
CDR3: CASSFESSILYF

J: TRBJ1-1
V: TRBV24-1
CDR3: CATSDKSGEAFF

J: TRBJ1-2
V: TRBV2
CDR3: CASSEAQGRDYGYTF

J: TRBJ2-5
V: TRBV5-4
CDR3: CASRKSSSGQETQYF

J: TRBJ2-5
V: TRBV7-6
CDR3: CASSPRGTSGGQTQYF

J: TRBJ1-2
V: TRBV7-2
CDR3: CASSSGVNYGYTF

J: TRBJ1-4
V: TRBV7-6
CDR3: CASSQTPQGNEKLFF

J: TRBJ1-2
V: TRBV18
CDR3: CASSLRDNYGYTF

J: TRBJ1-2
V: TRBV28
CDR3: CASSFLGQQNGYTF

J: TRBJ1-3
V: TRBV7-6
CDR3: CASSLAGVPSGNTIYF

J: TRBJ2-7
V: TRBV7-2
CDR3: CASSLEGTSGREQYF

J: TRBJ2-7
V: TRBV5-1
CDR3: CASSLVRDSSSYEQYF

J: TRBJ1-3
V: TRBV7-6
CDR3: CASSPGRTPRLGNTIYF

J: TRBJ1-5
V: TRBV7-9
CDR3: CASSLGSNSNQPQHF

J: TRBJ1-1
V: TRBV6-2/TRBV6-3
CDR3: CASSPRTGREAFF

J: TRBJ2-7
V: TRBV7-2
CDR3: CASSPPSGIEQYF

J: TRBJ2-5
V: TRBV11-2
CDR3: CASSLGRNNQETQYF

J: TRBJ2-3
V: TRBV7-9
CDR3: CASSKQGPPYF

J: TRBJ1-3
V: TRBV7-9
CDR3: CASSLDRTSGNTIYF

J: TRBJ2-7
V: TRBV10-1
CDR3: CASSEEAGEPYEQYF

J: TRBJ2-1
V: TRBV5-5
CDR3: CASSYNPGQGSFNEQFF

J: TRBJ1-5
V: TRBV10-3
CDR3: CAISESYNQPQHF

J: TRBJ2-1
V: TRBV20-1
CDR3: CSASLGHNEQFF

J: TRBJ2-2
V: TRBV18
CDR3: CASRFAGELFF